This T cell receptor (beta chain) was sequenced for a study of PD-L1 blockade in urothelial cancer. The overall study: Males with urothelial cancer arising in the bladder constituted about 90% of the roughly 30 patients. From 0 to 3 prior chemotherapy regimens had been given to the patients. Study conclusions and caveats: Lower pretreatment blood TCR clonality, under the median, predicted better survival, researchers reported.

The trim removed 4 bases at V and 9 bases at J, leaving 9 bases unmatched. Per germline, CDR1 SGHRS and CDR2 YFSETQ. The CDR3 consists of 16 residues. As to time point: pretreatment peripheral blood. Locally advanced or metastatic urothelial carcinoma was diagnosed in the patients. Assay used: immunoSEQ multiplex PCR; TCRdb lists only in-frame clones, some missing. The table includes fewer than 60,000 clones, less than 90% detected once. A note on this clone: The target antigen is unknown.

The chain links TRBV5-1 to TRBJ2-1; the match to TRBD2 covers 14 bases. The input for sequencing was PBMCs, taken around atezolizumab (anti-PD-L1) treatment. This clonotype originated in a man in his 70s with urothelial cancer. The CDR3 sequence is CASSATGTSGSGEQFF. The CDR3 DNA sequence: TGCGCCAGCAGCGCCACCGGGACTAGCGGGAGTGGTGAGCAGTTCTTC.